This entry features one T cell receptor (beta chain) sequence. The germline V gene has CDR1 LNHDA and CDR2 SQIVND (reference sequence). This CDR3 has 16 amino acids. V was cut by 3 bases and J by 7 bases, with 18 bases left in between. These data are taken from a study of blood T cell repertoires in COVID-19. Study as a whole: The origin of the acute and convalescent COVID-19 samples was the United States, Italy and Spain.

Which cohort a participant joined came from the clinical history participants gave. Shortly before study entry, within 2 weeks, exposed participants had met a COVID-19 case. Assay used: immunoSEQ multiplex PCR; TCRdb lists only in-frame clones, some missing. The table has fewer than 250,000 clones, 83% seen once. Sequences were obtained from PBMCs or T cells enriched from blood (not recorded which). The chain combines TRBV19 with TRBJ1-4, with D tentatively TRBD1 (6 bases). The clonotype was recovered from a woman between 35 and 50 years old who had been exposed to COVID-19. This CDR3 reads CASSMRAGARGEKLFF. CDR3 coding DNA: TGTGCCAGTAGTATGCGTGCAGGGGCGCGCGGTGAAAAACTGTTTTTT.